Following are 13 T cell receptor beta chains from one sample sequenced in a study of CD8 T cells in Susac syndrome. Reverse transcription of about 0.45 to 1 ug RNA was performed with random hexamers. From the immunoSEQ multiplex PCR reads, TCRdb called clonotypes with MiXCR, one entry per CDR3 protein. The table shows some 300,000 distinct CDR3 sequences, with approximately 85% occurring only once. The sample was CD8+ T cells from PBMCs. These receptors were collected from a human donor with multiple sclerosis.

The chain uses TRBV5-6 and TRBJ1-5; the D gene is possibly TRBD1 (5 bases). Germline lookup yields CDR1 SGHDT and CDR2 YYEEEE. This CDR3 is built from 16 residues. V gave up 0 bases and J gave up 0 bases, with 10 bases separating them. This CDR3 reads CASSLGGVYSNQPQHF. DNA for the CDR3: TGTGCCAGCAGCTTGGGGGGCGTCTATAGCAATCAGCCCCAGCATTTT.

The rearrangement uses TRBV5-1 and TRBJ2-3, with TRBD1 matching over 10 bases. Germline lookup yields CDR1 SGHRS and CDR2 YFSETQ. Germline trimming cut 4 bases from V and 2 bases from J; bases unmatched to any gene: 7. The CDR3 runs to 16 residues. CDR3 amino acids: CASSIGTGEDTDTQYF. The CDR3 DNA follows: TGCGCCAGCAGCATCGGGACAGGGGAGGACACAGATACGCAGTATTTT.

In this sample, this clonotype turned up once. For the CDR3, the DNA is TGTGCCAGCAGTGACGGGGAGGGCACTGAAGCTTTCTTT. It yields the protein CASSDGEGTEAFF. This chain joins TRBV6-4 and TRBJ1-1; D is undetermined. The V end lost 2 bases, the J end lost 4 bases, and 8 bases lay between the germline ends. The CDR3 loop spans 13 amino acids. CDR1 and CDR2 (germline): MRHNA, SNTAGT.

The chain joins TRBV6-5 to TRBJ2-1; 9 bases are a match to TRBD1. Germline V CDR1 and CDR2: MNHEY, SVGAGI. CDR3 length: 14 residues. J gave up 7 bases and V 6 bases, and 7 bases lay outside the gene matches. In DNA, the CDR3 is TGTGCCAGCAGCGACACAGGGGGCTGGAATGAGCAGTTCTTC. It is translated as CASSDTGGWNEQFF.

The DNA for the CDR3 is TGTGCCAGCAGTCTCTCCACTGCTCCCTATGGCTACACCTTC. Amino acids: CASSLSTAPYGYTF. The V and J genes are TRBV12-3 or TRBV12-4 and TRBJ1-2; D gene unclear. V lost 5 bases, J lost 4 bases, and 14 bases lay in between. This CDR3 has 14 residues.

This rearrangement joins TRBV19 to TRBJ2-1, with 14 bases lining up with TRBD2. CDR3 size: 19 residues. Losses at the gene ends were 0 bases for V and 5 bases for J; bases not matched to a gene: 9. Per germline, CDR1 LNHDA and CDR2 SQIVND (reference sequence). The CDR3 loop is CASSIDLGLAGVAHNEQFF. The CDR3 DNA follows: TGTGCCAGTAGTATAGATCTGGGACTAGCGGGAGTGGCACACAATGAGCAGTTCTTC. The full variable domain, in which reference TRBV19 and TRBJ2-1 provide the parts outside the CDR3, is DGGITQSPKYLFRKEGQNVTLSCEQNLNHDAMYWYRQDPGQGLRLIYYSQIVNDFQKGDIAEGYSVSREKKESFPLTVTSAQKNPTAFYLCASSIDLGLAGVAHNEQFFGPGTRLTVL.

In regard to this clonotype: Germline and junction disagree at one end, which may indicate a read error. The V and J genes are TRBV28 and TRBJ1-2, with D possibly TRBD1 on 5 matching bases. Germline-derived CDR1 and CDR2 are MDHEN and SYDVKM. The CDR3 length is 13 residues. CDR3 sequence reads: CASTVPGPYGHTF. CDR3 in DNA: TGTGCCAGCACCGTCCCGGGACCCTATGGCCACACCTTC.

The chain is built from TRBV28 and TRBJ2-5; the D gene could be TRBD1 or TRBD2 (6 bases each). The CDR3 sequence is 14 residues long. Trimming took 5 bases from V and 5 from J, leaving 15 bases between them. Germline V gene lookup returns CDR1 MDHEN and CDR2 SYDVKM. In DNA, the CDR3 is TGTGCCAGCAGTGAAACGCAGGGGAGGGAGACCCAGTACTTC. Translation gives CASSETQGRETQYF.

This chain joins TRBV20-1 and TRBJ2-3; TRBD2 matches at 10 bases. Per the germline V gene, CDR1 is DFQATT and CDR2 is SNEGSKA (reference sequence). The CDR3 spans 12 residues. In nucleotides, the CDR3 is TGCAGAAGCGGGAGGGGCCCAGATACGCAGTATTTT. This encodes CRSGRGPDTQYF.

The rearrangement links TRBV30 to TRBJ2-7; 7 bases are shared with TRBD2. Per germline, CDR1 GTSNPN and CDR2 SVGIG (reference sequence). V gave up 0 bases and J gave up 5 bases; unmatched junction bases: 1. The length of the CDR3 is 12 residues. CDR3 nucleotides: TGTGCCTGGAGTGTACGGGGGGACGAGCAGTACTTC. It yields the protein CAWSVRGDEQYF.

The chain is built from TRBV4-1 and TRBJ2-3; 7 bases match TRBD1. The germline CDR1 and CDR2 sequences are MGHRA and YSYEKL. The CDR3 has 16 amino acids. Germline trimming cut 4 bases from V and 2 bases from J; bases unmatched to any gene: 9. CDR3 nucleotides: TGCGCCAGCAGCCCAAGGACAGGCCCCATCACAGATACGCAGTATTTT. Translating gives CASSPRTGPITDTQYF.

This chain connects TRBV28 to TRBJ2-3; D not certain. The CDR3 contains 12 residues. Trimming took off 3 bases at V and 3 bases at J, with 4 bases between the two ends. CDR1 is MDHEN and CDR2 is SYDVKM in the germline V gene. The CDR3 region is CASSLNTDTQYF. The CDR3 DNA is TGTGCCAGCAGTTTGAATACAGATACGCAGTATTTT.

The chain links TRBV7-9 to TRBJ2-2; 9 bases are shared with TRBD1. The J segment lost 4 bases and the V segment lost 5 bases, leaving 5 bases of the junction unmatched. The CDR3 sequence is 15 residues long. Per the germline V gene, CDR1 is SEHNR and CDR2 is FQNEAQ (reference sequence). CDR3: CASSLVTGGTGELFF. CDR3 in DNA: TGTGCCAGCAGCCTGGTGACAGGGGGCACCGGGGAGCTGTTTTTT.